This TCR beta chain came from a study of blood T cell repertoires in COVID-19 (TCRdb year 2020). Turning to the overall study: Samples covering the acute and convalescent phases of COVID-19 were provided by collaborators in the United States, Italy and Spain. The material from the prospective study consisted of cDNA or gDNA derived from T cells, B-cell-depleted T cells, or PBMCs. Where available, HLA class I and class II types were taken from metadata supplied by the sample provider and were not determined by assay-based typing. The samples were drawn from the first 160 participants of the ongoing ImmuneRACE study and from over a thousand subjects provided by 6 global collaborators. The repertoires were released in a freely available public database meant as a resource for research on the immune response to SARS-CoV-2. Deeply sampled blood TCRbeta repertoires from subjects exposed to, actively infected with, or recovered from COVID-19 were included in the dataset. Sample metadata almost always included a de-identified subject ID, COVID-19 status, age in years and sex. Paper-wide results and their limitations: The quantity of clinical and demographic metadata differed by source and by participant and was supplied without curation.

TCRbeta CDR3 regions were amplified from genomic DNA by means of the immunoSEQ Assay, a bias-controlled multiplex PCR. The study's processing was this. Nucleated cell counts per sample were estimated from amplification of reference gene primers within the assay. To quantify the absolute abundance of each unique TCRbeta CDR3 rearrangement, sequence reads were collapsed and filtered. For each sample, productive Simpson clonality was calculated as the square root of Simpson's diversity index across productive rearrangements. TCRdb limited this immuneACCESS table to in-frame rearrangements with V and J called. A share of clones is missing; checked studies link under half to unresolved V genes, and the rest is unexplained. D and trimming were read from the DNA, whereas the V and J calls and clone size are those reported in that table. Recorded for this sample are approximately 480,000 clones; about 90% of them occurred a single time. The ten biggest clones cover under 0.75% of the sample.

V loses 4 bases of germline sequence and J loses 4 bases, and the interval between the two ends is 15 bases. The CDR3 measures 15 amino acids from cysteine to phenylalanine. Only CDR3 DNA is held: 45 bases, read in frame from base 1. CDR1 SGHDT and CDR2 YYEEEE are derived from the germline V gene. Participants in the prospective study were aged roughly 18 to 90 years, lived in 20 to 30 United States geographic areas, and enrolled through a virtual design. Cohort assignment in the prospective study relied on participant-reported clinical history from a screening survey and a study questionnaire. Recovered participants in ImmuneRACE Cohort 3 were defined as having two consecutive negative NP/OP PCR tests, clearance from a healthcare professional, or resolution of symptoms. Mobile phlebotomists in the prospective study collected whole blood, serum and a nasopharyngeal or oropharyngeal swab from every participant. Prospective study participants could optionally give additional blood draws and questionnaires over a roughly 2-month period. Before DNA extraction, prospective study blood samples were shipped either frozen or at room temperature.

This clone came up once. Its antigen specificity is not known. Base qualities are not provided; no much larger clone lies one nucleotide away. The sample comprised PBMCs or T cells enriched from blood (not recorded which). The rearranged chain carries TRBV5-6 and TRBJ1-3, with the D gene not confidently named. The receptor was isolated from a young woman who had recovered from COVID-19. The nucleotide sequence is TGTGCCAGCAGCCCCCGGGGAGCTGGCGGAAACACCATATATTTT. Its amino acids are CASSPRGAGGNTIYF.